Listed below are T cell receptor beta chains from one sample, sequenced in a study of regulatory dendritic cells for organ transplantation. Assay used: immunoSEQ multiplex PCR; TCRdb lists only in-frame clones, some missing. The data contain about 20,000 clones, about 85% of them seen just once; the ten biggest clones take up roughly 0.26%. Their target antigens are unknown. Sequenced sample: naive CD4+ T cells from blood cultured with dendritic cells. The receptors originated from a human donor in good health. Each CDR3 is given with its conserved first and last residue.

TRBJ1-1 | TRBV2 | CASSRSRGVPEAFF
TRBJ2-5 | TRBV18 | CASSPQTGTDETQYF
TRBJ1-2 | TRBV4-1 | CASSQAEGLRRGGYTF
TRBJ1-2 | TRBV9 | CASSVVGGYGYTF
TRBJ1-1 | TRBV7-3 | CASSLKGGSHSEAFF
TRBJ2-7 | TRBV7-2 | CASSLRTGTYEQYF
TRBJ2-7 | TRBV25-1 | CASSSGSYEQYF
TRBJ2-5 | TRBV28 | CASRAEPTETQYF
TRBJ2-7 | TRBV4-3 | CASSQVQGPYEQYF
TRBJ1-4 | TRBV7-2 | CASSLGSARGEKLFF
TRBJ1-5 | TRBV7-2 | CASSLEGRSNQPQHF
TRBJ2-7 | TRBV7-6 | CASSRGGGPYEQYF
TRBJ2-7 | TRBV5-1 | CASSQTGTTTYEQYF
TRBJ1-2 | TRBV5-6 | CASSPPRTGGHYGYTF
TRBJ1-3 | TRBV4-1 | CASSQDFPGSGNTIYF
TRBJ2-3 | TRBV5-5 | CASSLWASLSTDTQYF
TRBJ2-5 | TRBV4-3 | CASSQNPGQGSQYF
TRBJ1-6 | TRBV4-3 | CASSQDRVGRESPLHF
TRBJ1-5 | TRBV5-4 | CASSLGPEKPQHF
TRBJ1-1 | TRBV10-3 | CAISEVEGRGTEAFF
TRBJ1-5 | TRBV10-3 | CAISESRGNNQPQHF
TRBJ2-7 | TRBV28 | CASSSGTYEQYF
TRBJ2-4 | TRBV18 | CASSQGGVENIQYF
TRBJ1-3 | TRBV15 | CAASRRQGFNTIYF
TRBJ1-1 | TRBV30 | CAWSGQATTEAFF
TRBJ1-5 | TRBV19 | CASSIRGRVLNQPQHF
TRBJ2-7 | TRBV27 | CASKGDQHMNEQYF
TRBJ2-7 | TRBV6-5 | CASSYARAYEQYF
TRBJ2-7 | TRBV5-1 | CASSLGREVSPRAYEQYF
TRBJ1-4 | TRBV18 | CASSGDRQEKLFF
TRBJ2-5 | TRBV28 | CASRLRPGWAGMETQYF
TRBJ2-5 | TRBV7-9 | CASSLVLAGGKQETQYF
TRBJ1-4 | TRBV2 | CASSGWEKLFF
TRBJ1-2 | TRBV30 | CAWRQRYGYTF
TRBJ2-1 | TRBV7-9 | CASSSKEGSSEQFF
TRBJ2-3 | TRBV7-3 | CASSLRGQGEDTQYF
TRBJ2-7 | TRBV4-2 | CASSQVGERYEQYF
TRBJ2-7 | TRBV19 | CASALGTDSYEQYF
TRBJ1-4 | TRBV7-2 | CASSLGTATTNEKLFF
TRBJ2-1 | TRBV11-3 | CASSLGLAGGDEQFF
TRBJ1-1 | TRBV28 | CASSLRQGKAFF
TRBJ2-3 | TRBV18 | CASSPPQTAQYF
TRBJ1-1 | TRBV6-5 | CASSYSIRATEAFF
TRBJ2-5 | TRBV4-2 | CASSQDVSGRIQYF
TRBJ2-2 | TRBV6-5 | CASTYPGTGELFF
TRBJ2-7 | TRBV29-1 | CSVAHVYEQYF
TRBJ2-7 | TRBV18 | CASSPHGNSYEQYF
TRBJ2-5 | TRBV9 | CASSVGLAEETQYF
TRBJ2-7 | TRBV6-5 | CASRGSPYEQYF
TRBJ2-3 | TRBV18 | CASSPPNSNRDTQYF
TRBJ1-3 | TRBV28 | CASSSSRLYSGNTIYF
TRBJ2-7 | TRBV2 | CASRNIYEQYF
TRBJ2-1 | TRBV5-8 | CASSLLGTGSFTRFF
TRBJ1-2 | TRBV20-1 | CSASGVDGYTF
TRBJ2-1 | TRBV28 | CASSSPHTGGYNEQFF
TRBJ2-1 | TRBV15 | CATSFGGRSYNEQFF
TRBJ2-1 | TRBV7-6 | CASSHPTSGGPRSTEQFF
TRBJ2-7 | TRBV19 | CASSIEGLQYEQYF
TRBJ1-4 | TRBV7-6 | CASSNNRGNNEKLFF